One and the same sample provided the 5 T cell receptor beta chains below, sequenced in a study of T-cell memory formation after mild COVID-19. TCRdb analysed the 5' RACE reads with MiXCR anew, one entry per CDR3 protein. The sample has fewer than 700,000 distinct CDR3 sequences; approximately 19% are singletons. Sequencing was carried out using PBMCs or a T cell subset sorted from them (not recorded which). The receptors here all came from an adult woman who had mild COVID-19 (a few samples of this study predate the infection). Cell type and time point are not known.

This clonotype has more than one count but fewer than ten. CDR3 sequence reads: CATSDPHGTDYGYTF. DNA of the CDR3: TGTGCCACCAGTGATCCTCATGGGACAGACTATGGCTACACCTTC. The chain combines TRBV24-1 with TRBJ1-2; TRBD1 agrees at 7 bases. Per the germline V gene, CDR1 is KGHDR and CDR2 is SFDVKD. The CDR3 runs to 15 residues. After removal of 3 bases from V and 3 bases from J, the junction contained 6 bases not matched to a gene.

This chain joins TRBV24-1 and TRBJ2-5; TRBD1 matches 8 bases. The trim removed 5 bases at V and 5 bases at J, leaving 9 bases unmatched. CDR3 size: 15 residues. Germline V lookup: CDR1 KGHDR, CDR2 SFDVKD. CDR3 sequence: CATSATDRGGETQYF. Here the CDR3 DNA reads TGTGCCACCAGTGCCACCGACAGGGGTGGGGAGACCCAGTACTTC.

This clonotype appeared a few times. The V and J genes are TRBV5-1 and TRBJ2-3; no firm D call. CDR1 and CDR2 (germline): SGHRS, YFSETQ. V lost 2 bases and J lost 4, with 11 bases in between. The length of the CDR3 is 14 residues. CDR3 amino acids: CASSFPGRADTQYF. DNA for the CDR3: TGCGCCAGCAGCTTCCCCGGAAGGGCAGATACGCAGTATTTT.

This clonotype was recorded a few times. J is TRBJ1-6 and V is TRBV6-6; no firm D call. Germline V gene data show CDR1 as MNHNY and CDR2 as SVGAGI (reference sequence). The V end lost 6 bases, the J end lost 9 bases, and 12 bases lay between the germline ends. The CDR3 consists of 13 residues. CDR3 residues: CASRSSSFSPLHF. The CDR3 nucleotides are TGTGCCAGCAGGTCTTCGAGCTTTTCACCCCTCCACTTT.

This clonotype showed up just a few times. The chain joins TRBV12-3 or TRBV12-4 to TRBJ2-5, with 10 bases that match TRBD1. The CDR3 spans 15 residues. Unmatched junction bases numbered 9, after V lost 6 bases and J lost 5 bases. The CDR3 region has the DNA TGTGCCAGCAGCCCGACAGGGGGCATAAGGGAGACCCAGTACTTC. This gives the protein CASSPTGGIRETQYF.